Following are 11 T cell receptor beta chains from one sample sequenced in a study of identical twins. One entry per CDR3 protein results from TCRdb running MiXCR on the 5' RACE reads. The table lists about 470,000 distinct CDR3 sequences, 20% to 25% of them singletons, with 2.5% to 3.5% in the top ten. The sample was also linked to a second study, of T cells expressing NK-cell markers.

Sequences were obtained from CD4+ T cells sorted from blood. The receptors were sampled from a woman aged 18-29 years in good health.

This rearrangement joins TRBV12-5 to TRBJ1-2; D not certain. The V end was cut by 10 bases, the J end by 5 bases, with 17 bases between. Per germline, CDR1 LGHNT and CDR2 FRNRAP. CDR3 length: 13 residues. The CDR3 loop reads CAIPPQVGYGYTF. The CDR3 DNA sequence: TGTGCTATCCCCCCTCAGGTCGGTTATGGCTACACCTTC.

This clonotype was seen a few times. V and J are TRBV12-3 or TRBV12-4 and TRBJ2-3, with D unclear. The CDR3 has 12 residues. Deletions cut 3 bases from V and 7 bases from J, with 8 bases between. As DNA, the CDR3 is TGTGCCAGCAGTTTTCTTACCTATACGCAGTATTTT. Translation gives CASSFLTYTQYF.

This chain joins TRBV20-1 and TRBJ1-1; 12 bases agree with TRBD1. Looked up from germline, CDR1 is DFQATT and CDR2 is SNEGSKA (reference sequence). The J segment lost 11 bases and the V segment lost 5 bases, leaving 9 bases of the junction unmatched. The CDR3 has 13 residues. The CDR3 protein is CSAWDRGRKDAFF. CDR3 nucleotide sequence: TGCAGTGCTTGGGACAGGGGGCGGAAAGACGCTTTCTTT.

The J gene is TRBJ2-1, the V gene TRBV5-5; D uncertain. The CDR3 loop spans 14 amino acids. Trimming took off 4 bases at V and 4 bases at J, with 12 bases between the two ends. CDR1 and CDR2 (germline): SGHKS, YYEKEE (reference sequence). CDR3 protein: CASSLVFLYNEQFF. The CDR3 DNA is TGTGCCAGCAGCCTGGTTTTTTTGTACAATGAGCAGTTCTTC.

This clonotype was observed a handful of times. V and J are TRBV11-3 and TRBJ2-2; D remains ambiguous. V lost 3 bases to trimming and J lost 3 bases, with 8 bases between them. CDR1 and CDR2 (germline): SGHNT, YENEEA. The CDR3 contains 14 residues. The CDR3 coding sequence is TGTGCCAGCAGCTTTGGCAGCGACACCGGGGAGCTGTTTTTT. This sequence encodes CASSFGSDTGELFF.

This clonotype occurred a few times. V usage is TRBV10-2 and J usage is TRBJ1-1, with D maybe TRBD1 (5 bases). Trimming removed 6 bases at V and 6 bases at J, with 17 bases between. The length of the CDR3 is 14 residues. The V gene's germline CDR1 is WSHSY and CDR2 SAAADI. As DNA, the CDR3 is TGCGCCAGCAGAATTGCGCAGGGATCGGCTGAAGCTTTCTTT. Protein sequence: CASRIAQGSAEAFF.

The rearrangement links TRBV29-1 to TRBJ2-3; D is perhaps TRBD1 or TRBD2 (6 bases each). The CDR3 runs 15 residues. Germline V gene sequence: CDR1 SQVTM, CDR2 ANQGSEA. V dropped 5 bases and J dropped 2 bases, with 17 bases sitting between them. The CDR3 spells CSVSKGGLNTDTQYF. The CDR3 region has the DNA TGCAGCGTTTCCAAGGGGGGCCTAAACACAGATACGCAGTATTTT.

J is TRBJ2-1 and V is TRBV4-3; D might be TRBD2 (6 bases). V was clipped by 0 bases and J by 7 bases, with 13 bases between them. This CDR3 is 15 amino acids long. The V gene's germline CDR1 is LGHNA and CDR2 YSLEER. The CDR3 DNA sequence: TGCGCCAGCAGCCAAGACTTCCTTAGCGGTAATGAGCAGTTCTTC. As protein: CASSQDFLSGNEQFF.

The table lists this clonotype with a few counts. The genes are TRBV7-3 and TRBJ2-3; TRBD2 is a possible D gene (6 bases). This CDR3 is 13 amino acids long. Trimming removed 5 bases from V and 4 bases from J, with 10 bases in between. Germline V gives CDR1 SGHTA, CDR2 FQGTGA. The CDR3: CASSKDYSDTQYF. The CDR3 DNA reads TGTGCCAGCAGCAAGGACTATTCAGATACGCAGTATTTT. Complete variable domain (other parts from reference TRBV7-3 and TRBJ2-3): GAGVSQTPSNKVTEKGKYVELRCDPISGHTALYWYRQSLGQGPEFLIYFQGTGAADDSGLPNDRFFAVRPEGSVSTLKIQRTERGDSAVYLCASSKDYSDTQYFGPGTRLTVL.

The rearrangement joins TRBV5-5 to TRBJ1-1; perhaps TRBD1 as D (5 bases). Germline V gives CDR1 SGHKS, CDR2 YYEKEE (reference sequence). The length of the CDR3 is 14 residues. With 1 base removed from V and 3 bases from J, the gap between germline ends came to 10 bases. The CDR3, as DNA: TGTGCCAGCAGCTTGTTGTTCAGGGACACTGAAGCTTTCTTT. This gives the protein CASSLLFRDTEAFF.

This clonotype appeared a few times. The CDR3 coding sequence is TGTGCCAGCAGCTTCCGGGAAGGAGACCGGGAGCAGTTCTTC. Its translation: CASSFREGDREQFF. The chain combines TRBV11-2 with TRBJ2-1, with D possibly TRBD2 on 5 matching bases. The CDR3 length is 14 residues. Between the trimmed V and J ends, which lost 3 bases and 10 bases, there was a span of 16 bases. Per the germline V gene, CDR1 is SGHAT and CDR2 is FQNNGV.